This T cell receptor (beta chain) was sequenced during a study of siplizumab effects on memory and regulatory T cells. Study-wide findings and caveats: For mappable alloreactive CD4+ clones, the mean Treg-derived fraction was about 70% with siplizumab and approximately 30% in controls. Memory cells seemed less diverse than naive T cells, which also seemed major contributors to the alloresponse.

A note on this clone: What it binds is not known.

The CDR3 loop spans 20 amino acids. Trimming stripped 1 base from V and 2 bases from J, with 25 bases between. Germline CDR1 LGHNT, CDR2 FRNRAP. Assay used: immunoSEQ multiplex PCR; TCRdb lists only in-frame clones, some missing. The sample holds approximately 100,000 clones, around 95% seen once. Sequenced sample: Tregs sorted from blood. This TCR was recovered from a human donor in good health. The chain joins TRBV12-5 to TRBJ2-3; D is perhaps TRBD2 (6 bases). The CDR3 loop is CASGLARGLIREVVTDTQYF. The CDR3 region has the DNA TGTGCTAGTGGTTTGGCCCGGGGACTCATCAGGGAAGTCGTCACAGATACGCAGTATTTT.